Following are 15 T cell receptor beta chains from one sample sequenced in a study of monozygotic twins with inflammatory bowel disease. TCRdb reprocessed the 5' RACE reads, with one entry per CDR3 protein and no DNA. The specimen's table records some 170,000 distinct CDR3 sequences. The sequenced material came from blood. The origin of the receptors is a human donor with ulcerative colitis or Crohn's disease, or a healthy co-twin of an affected twin (not recorded which).

The chain couples TRBV4-1 to TRBJ2-1; the TCRdb call, TRBD1, lacks DNA for checking. The CDR3 has 22 amino acids. Germline-derived CDR1 and CDR2 are MGHRA and YSYEKL. This chain's CDR3 is CASSQSGTVDSKGTSSYNEQFF.

The chain recombines TRBV2 with TRBJ2-7; TCRdb gives TRBD2 as the D gene, but with no DNA this cannot be confirmed. The CDR3 loop spans 14 amino acids. Looked up from germline, CDR1 is SNHLY and CDR2 is FYNNEI. The CDR3 spells CASSARWVSYEQYF.

The chain recombines TRBV6-2 or TRBV6-3 with TRBJ2-7; TCRdb calls TRBD1, which cannot be checked without DNA. Looked up from germline, CDR1 is MNHEY and CDR2 is SVGEGT. The CDR3 covers 15 residues. The CDR3: CASSRHGAKNYEQYF.

This chain links TRBV19 with TRBJ2-6; with no DNA, the TCRdb D assignment of TRBD2 cannot be verified. CDR1 and CDR2 (germline): LNHDA, SQIVND (reference sequence). CDR3 length: 16 residues. This CDR3 reads CASTREGRAGANVLTF.

J is TRBJ2-1 and V is TRBV19; the TCRdb D gene call, TRBD1, has no DNA to confirm it. Germline lookup yields CDR1 LNHDA and CDR2 SQIVND (reference sequence). This CDR3 is built from 16 residues. CDR3 sequence reads: CASSPLDRGGHNEQFF.

The V call is TRBV7-9, the J call TRBJ1-3. Germline V lookup: CDR1 SEHNR, CDR2 FQNEAQ (reference sequence). The CDR3 totals 13 residues. The CDR3 is CASSLAAGNTIYF.

The chain has TRBV20-1 and TRBJ1-5. There are 13 residues in the CDR3. CDR1 is DFQATT and CDR2 is SNEGSKA in the germline V gene (reference sequence). The CDR3 protein is CSARDAEDQPQHF.

The V gene is TRBV11-1, the J gene TRBJ2-1; TCRdb's D gene call, TRBD2, goes unchecked for lack of DNA. The germline V gene has CDR1 SGHAT and CDR2 FQDESV (reference sequence). The CDR3 is 18 amino acids. The CDR3 region is CASSQTSGRAPFYNEQFF.

The gene calls are TRBV20-1 and TRBJ1-5; TCRdb's assignment of TRBD1 cannot be checked, as there is no DNA. The CDR3 consists of 13 residues. CDR1 is DFQATT, CDR2 SNEGSKA, per germline (reference sequence). CDR3 in amino acids: CSARQGRNQPQHF.

V usage is TRBV27 and J usage is TRBJ2-7; TCRdb reports TRBD1, a call that lacks DNA to check it against. The length of the CDR3 is 15 residues. Germline CDR1 and CDR2: MNHEY and SMNVEV (reference sequence). The CDR3 here is CASSLVWGFGYEQYF.

CDR3 region: CATSERPGTARTDTQYF. The rearrangement links TRBV24-1 to TRBJ2-3; TCRdb proposes TRBD1, but this gene call is untestable without DNA. Germline V gives CDR1 KGHDR, CDR2 SFDVKD. CDR3 length: 17 residues.

The rearrangement links TRBV7-2 to TRBJ2-7; TCRdb outputs TRBD2, but without DNA this stays unchecked. Germline-derived CDR1 and CDR2 are SGHTA and FQGNSA. The length of the CDR3 is 17 residues. CDR3 in amino acids: CASSSFAERATPYEQYF.

This chain uses TRBV23-1 with TRBJ2-3. TRBV23-1 is annotated as an ORF whose role is uncertain. The CDR3 is 16 amino acids. CDR3 loop: CASSHLRDPITDTQYF.

The CDR3 here is CSAKQGSSYNEQFF. The genes are TRBV20-1 and TRBJ2-1; TCRdb selects TRBD1, and the lack of DNA leaves this call unchecked. Germline CDR1 is DFQATT and CDR2 is SNEGSKA (reference sequence). The CDR3 covers 14 residues.

The chain has TRBV28 and TRBJ2-7; the TCRdb call, TRBD2, lacks DNA for checking. This CDR3 spans 13 amino acids. The V gene's germline CDR1 is MDHEN and CDR2 SYDVKM. CDR3 region: CASSPGRAYEQYF.